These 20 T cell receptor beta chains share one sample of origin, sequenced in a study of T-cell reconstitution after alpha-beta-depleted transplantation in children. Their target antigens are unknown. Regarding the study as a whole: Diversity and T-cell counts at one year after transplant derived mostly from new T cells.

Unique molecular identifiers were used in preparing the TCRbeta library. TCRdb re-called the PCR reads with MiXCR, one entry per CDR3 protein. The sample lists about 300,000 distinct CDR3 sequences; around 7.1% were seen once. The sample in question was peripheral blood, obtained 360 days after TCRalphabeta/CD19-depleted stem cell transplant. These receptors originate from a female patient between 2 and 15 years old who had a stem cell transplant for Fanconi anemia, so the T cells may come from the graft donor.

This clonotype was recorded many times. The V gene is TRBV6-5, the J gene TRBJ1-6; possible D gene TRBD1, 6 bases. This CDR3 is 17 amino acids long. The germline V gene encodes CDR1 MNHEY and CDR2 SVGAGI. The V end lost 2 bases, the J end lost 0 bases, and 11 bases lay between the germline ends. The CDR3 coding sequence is TGTGCCAGCAGTTACGGGCAGGGGAGCTCCTATAATTCACCCCTCCACTTT. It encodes CASSYGQGSSYNSPLHF.

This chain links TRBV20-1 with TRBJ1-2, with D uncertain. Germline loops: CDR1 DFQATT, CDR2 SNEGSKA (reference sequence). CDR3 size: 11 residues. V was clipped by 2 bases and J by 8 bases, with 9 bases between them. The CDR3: CSARRGGGYTF. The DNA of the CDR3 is TGCAGTGCTAGACGTGGAGGAGGCTACACCTTC.

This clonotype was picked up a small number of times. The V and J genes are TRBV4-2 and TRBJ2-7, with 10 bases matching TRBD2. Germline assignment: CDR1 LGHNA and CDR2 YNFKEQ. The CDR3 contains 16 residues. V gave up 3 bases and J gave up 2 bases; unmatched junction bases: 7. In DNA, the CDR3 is TGTGCCAGCAGCCATCTGACTAGCGGGTCTACCTACGAGCAGTACTTC. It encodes CASSHLTSGSTYEQYF.

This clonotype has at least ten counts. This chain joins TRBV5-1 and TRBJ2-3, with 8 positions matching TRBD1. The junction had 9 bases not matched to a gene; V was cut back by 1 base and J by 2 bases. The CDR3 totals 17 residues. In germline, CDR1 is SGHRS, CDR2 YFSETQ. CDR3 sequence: CASSLFGQGAFTDTQYF. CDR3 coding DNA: TGCGCCAGCAGCTTGTTCGGCCAGGGGGCTTTCACAGATACGCAGTATTTT.

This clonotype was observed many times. In nucleotides, the CDR3 is TGTGCCAGCAGGGCTGGGCCCTCCAGCTCCTACGAGCAGTACTTC. This gives the protein CASRAGPSSSYEQYF. The genes are TRBV12-3 or TRBV12-4 and TRBJ2-7; D not resolved. CDR3 length equals 15 residues. Trimming took off 6 bases at V and 0 bases at J, with 15 bases between the two ends.

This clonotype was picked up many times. CDR3 sequence: CASSSPGQGNTDTQYF. CDR3 sequence (DNA): TGCGCCAGCAGCTCGCCCGGACAGGGGAACACAGATACGCAGTATTTT. The chain combines TRBV5-1 with TRBJ2-3, with 9 bases identical to TRBD1. CDR3 size: 16 residues. Trimming at V came to 3 bases and at J to 2 bases, leaving 7 bases not matched to a gene. Germline CDR1 and CDR2: SGHRS and YFSETQ.

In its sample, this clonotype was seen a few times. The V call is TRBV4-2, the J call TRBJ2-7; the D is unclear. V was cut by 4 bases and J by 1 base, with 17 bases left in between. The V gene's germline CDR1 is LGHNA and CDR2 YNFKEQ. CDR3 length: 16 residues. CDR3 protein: CASSPGEAPTSYEQYV. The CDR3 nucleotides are TGTGCCAGCAGCCCCGGAGAGGCCCCGACGTCCTACGAGCAGTACGTC.

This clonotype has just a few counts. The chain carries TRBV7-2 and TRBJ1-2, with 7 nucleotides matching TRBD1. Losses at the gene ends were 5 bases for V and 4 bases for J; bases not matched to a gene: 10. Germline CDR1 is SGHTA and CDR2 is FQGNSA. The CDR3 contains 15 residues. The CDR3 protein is CASSPPRQGGYGYTF. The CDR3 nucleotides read TGTGCCAGCAGCCCCCCCCGACAGGGCGGCTATGGCTACACCTTC.

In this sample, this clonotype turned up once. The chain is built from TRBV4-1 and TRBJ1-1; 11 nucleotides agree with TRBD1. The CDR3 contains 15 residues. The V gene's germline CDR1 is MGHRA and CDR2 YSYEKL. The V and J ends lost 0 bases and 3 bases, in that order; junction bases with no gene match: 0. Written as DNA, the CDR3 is TGCGCCAGCAGCCAAGAGGGACAGGGGGACACTGAAGCTTTCTTT. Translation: CASSQEGQGDTEAFF.

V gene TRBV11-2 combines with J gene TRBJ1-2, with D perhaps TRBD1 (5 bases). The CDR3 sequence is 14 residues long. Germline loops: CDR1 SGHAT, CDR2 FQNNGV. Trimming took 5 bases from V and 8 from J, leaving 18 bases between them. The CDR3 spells CASSGRGGVKGYTF. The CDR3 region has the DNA TGTGCCAGCAGCGGGCGCGGGGGGGTGAAGGGCTACACCTTC.

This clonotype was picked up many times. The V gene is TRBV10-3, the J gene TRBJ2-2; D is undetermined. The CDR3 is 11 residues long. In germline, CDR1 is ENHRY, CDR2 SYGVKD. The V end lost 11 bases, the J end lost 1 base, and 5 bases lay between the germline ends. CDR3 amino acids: CAAGNTGELFF. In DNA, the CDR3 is TGTGCCGCTGGGAACACCGGGGAGCTGTTTTTT.

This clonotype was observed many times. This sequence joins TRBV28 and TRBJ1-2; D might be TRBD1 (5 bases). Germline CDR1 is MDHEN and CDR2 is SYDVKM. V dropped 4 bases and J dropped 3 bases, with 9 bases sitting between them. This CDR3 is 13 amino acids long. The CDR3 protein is CASSSGTDYGYTF. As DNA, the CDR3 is TGTGCCAGCAGTTCCGGGACGGACTATGGCTACACCTTC.

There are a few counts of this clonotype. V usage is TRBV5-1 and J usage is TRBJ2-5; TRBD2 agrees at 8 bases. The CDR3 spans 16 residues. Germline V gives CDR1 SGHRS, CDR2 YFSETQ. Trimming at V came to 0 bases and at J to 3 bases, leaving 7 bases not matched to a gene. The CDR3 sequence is CASSLDLAGGKETQYF. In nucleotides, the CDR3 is TGCGCCAGCAGCTTGGATCTGGCGGGGGGTAAAGAGACCCAGTACTTC.

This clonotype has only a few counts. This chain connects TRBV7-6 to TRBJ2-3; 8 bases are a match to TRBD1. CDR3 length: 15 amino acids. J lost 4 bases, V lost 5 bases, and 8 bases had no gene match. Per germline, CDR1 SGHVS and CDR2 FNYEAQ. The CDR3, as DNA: TGTGCCAGCAGCCCTGGACAGGGATTTGCAGATACGCAGTATTTT. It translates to CASSPGQGFADTQYF. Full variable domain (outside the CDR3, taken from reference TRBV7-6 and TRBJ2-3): GAGVSQSPRYKVTKRGQDVALRCDPISGHVSLYWYRQALGQGPEFLTYFNYEAQQDKSGLPNDRFSAERPEGSISTLTIQRTEQRDSAMYRCASSPGQGFADTQYFGPGTRLTVL.

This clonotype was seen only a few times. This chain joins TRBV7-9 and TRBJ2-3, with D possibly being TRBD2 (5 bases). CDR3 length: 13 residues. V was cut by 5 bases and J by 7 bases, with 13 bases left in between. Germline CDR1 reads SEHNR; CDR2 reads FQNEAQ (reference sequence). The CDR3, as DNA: TGTGCCAGCAGCCGTCTTGACTACTATACGCAGTATTTT. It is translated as CASSRLDYYTQYF.

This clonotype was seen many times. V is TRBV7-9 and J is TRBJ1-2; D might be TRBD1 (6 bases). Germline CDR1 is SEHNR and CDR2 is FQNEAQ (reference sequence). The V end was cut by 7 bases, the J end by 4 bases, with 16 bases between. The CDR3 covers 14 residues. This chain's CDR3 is CASTLDSPFYGYTF. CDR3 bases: TGTGCCAGCACCCTGGACAGCCCATTCTATGGCTACACCTTC.

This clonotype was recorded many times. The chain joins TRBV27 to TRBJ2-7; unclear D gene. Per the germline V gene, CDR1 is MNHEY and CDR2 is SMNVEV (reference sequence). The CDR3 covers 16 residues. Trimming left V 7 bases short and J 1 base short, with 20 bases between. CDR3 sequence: CASKRKSFTPSYEQYF. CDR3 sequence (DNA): TGTGCCAGCAAAAGAAAGTCATTCACCCCGTCCTACGAGCAGTACTTC.

In DNA form, the CDR3 reads TGTGCCAGCAGTCGCGGGACAGAAATCTACAATGAGCAGTTCTTC. It encodes CASSRGTEIYNEQFF. The rearrangement links TRBV6-2 or TRBV6-3 to TRBJ2-1, with D perhaps matching TRBD1 (7 bases). CDR1 and CDR2 (germline): MNHEY, SVGEGT. The CDR3 is made up of 15 amino acids. Trimming stripped 5 bases from V and 3 bases from J, with 14 bases between.

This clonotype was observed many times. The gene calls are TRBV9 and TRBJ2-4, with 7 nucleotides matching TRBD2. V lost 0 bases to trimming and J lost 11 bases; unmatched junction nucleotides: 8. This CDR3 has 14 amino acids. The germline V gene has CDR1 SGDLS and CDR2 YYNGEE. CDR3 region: CASSVGGDYTVQYF. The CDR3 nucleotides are TGTGCCAGCAGCGTAGGGGGGGACTACACCGTTCAGTACTTC.

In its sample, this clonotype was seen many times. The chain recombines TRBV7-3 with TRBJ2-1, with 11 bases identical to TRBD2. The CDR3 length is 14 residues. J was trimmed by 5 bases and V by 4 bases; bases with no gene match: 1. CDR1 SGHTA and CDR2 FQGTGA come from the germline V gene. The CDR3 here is CASSSGLADNEQFF. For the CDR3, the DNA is TGTGCCAGCAGCTCGGGACTAGCGGACAATGAGCAGTTCTTC.